This T cell receptor (beta chain) originates from a study of metastatic and nonmetastatic thyroid tumors. Overall study: Repertoire comparison spanned blood and tumor or nodule tissue of malignant and benign thyroid patients. Study-level results: Within blood and tumor, benign nodules reportedly had significantly lower TCR beta diversity than malignant thyroid tumors did.

The entire patient cohort was treatment-naive prior to thyroid surgery. Trimming removed 2 bases from V and 6 bases from J, with 11 bases in between. The V gene's germline CDR1 is LGHDT and CDR2 YNNKEL (reference sequence). The CDR3 loop spans 13 amino acids. With MiXCR, TCRdb called clones anew from the PCR reads. This table holds about 93,000 clones, 9.5% to 15% found once. This clone occurred many times. Antigen unknown. Sequencing was performed on blood. The origin of this receptor is a female donor with papillary thyroid cancer or a benign thyroid nodule (not recorded which). Some clones in this sample may be carry-over from other donors' samples. The genes are TRBV3-1 and TRBJ2-7, with D uncertain. CDR3 sequence reads: CASSQLSVSEQYF. The CDR3 DNA sequence: TGTGCCAGCAGCCAATTGTCGGTTTCCGAGCAGTACTTC.